The present TCR beta chain was sequenced within a study of molecular identifiers for immune sequencing clone quantification. This CDR3 has 14 amino acids. Trimming took 4 bases from V and 2 from J, leaving 12 bases between them. Per germline, CDR1 MNHEY and CDR2 SMNVEV (reference sequence). This clonotype was found many times. TCRdb used MiXCR to reprocess the PCR reads, holding one entry per CDR3 protein. The data hold about 640,000 distinct CDR3 sequences, with about 20% observed a single time. The sequence came from a human donor in good health. Some libraries in this study had Jurkat cell RNA spiked in. This chain links TRBV27 with TRBJ2-7; D ambiguous. Material for sequencing was naive CD8+ T cells from blood, with Jurkat cell RNA spiked in. This sample's subset: FACS-sorted CD8+CD4-CCR7+CD45RA+ naive T cells. CDR3 residues: CASSSTATPYEQYF. DNA for the CDR3: TGTGCCAGCAGTTCCACGGCCACTCCCTACGAGCAGTACTTC.